This entry lists 26 T cell receptor beta chains sequenced from one sample in a study of T-cell reconstitution after alpha-beta-depleted transplantation in children. Using unique molecular identifiers, the investigators prepared the TCRbeta library. TCRdb re-analysed the PCR reads in MiXCR, keeping a single row per CDR3 protein. The top ten clones hold about 9.5% of a sample with 250,000 to 300,000 distinct CDR3 sequences, 9.5% to 10% of them seen once. The specimen comprised PBMCs from the stem cell graft donor, sampled from the stem cell graft. The receptors come from a human donor who donated a stem cell graft to a child with SCID.

J is TRBJ1-1 and V is TRBV5-1, with 7 bases aligning to TRBD1. CDR1 SGHRS and CDR2 YFSETQ come from the germline V gene. This CDR3 contains 14 residues. After removal of 3 bases from V and 6 bases from J, the junction contained 8 bases not matched to a gene. This CDR3 is CASSSPTGRAEAFF. As DNA, the CDR3 is TGCGCCAGCAGCTCCCCGACAGGGAGAGCTGAAGCTTTCTTT.

This clonotype was counted a few times. This rearrangement joins TRBV7-6 to TRBJ2-1, with TRBD2 matching 10 bases. The J segment lost 2 bases and the V segment lost 7 bases, leaving 14 bases of the junction unmatched. Per the germline V gene, CDR1 is SGHVS and CDR2 is FNYEAQ. The CDR3 runs to 18 residues. The chain's CDR3 is CASNPKRGGPSAYNEQFF. The CDR3 coding sequence is TGTGCCAGCAACCCAAAGCGGGGGGGCCCTAGTGCCTACAATGAGCAGTTCTTC.

This clonotype has just a few counts. CDR3 protein: CASSYWGNQETQYF. As DNA, the CDR3 is TGTGCCAGCAGTTATTGGGGAAACCAAGAGACCCAGTACTTC. The chain links TRBV6-5 to TRBJ2-5, with D uncertain. CDR1 is MNHEY, CDR2 SVGAGI, per germline. CDR3 length equals 14 residues. Trimming removed 3 bases from V and 0 bases from J, with 8 bases in between.

Regarding this clonotype: At one end, the junction sequence differs from germline, possibly due to a read error. The chain joins TRBV2 to TRBJ2-3; the D is unclear. Germline CDR1 and CDR2: SNHLY and FYNNEI. This CDR3 has 13 residues. The CDR3, as DNA: TGTGCCAGCAGGGAAGGCCCCGTAGAGTCGCAGTATTTT. It specifies CASREGPVESQYF.

This clonotype has only a few counts. This chain joins TRBV11-2 and TRBJ1-1; 7 bases fit TRBD1. The V gene's germline CDR1 is SGHAT and CDR2 FQNNGV. The CDR3 has 16 amino acids. Losses at the gene ends were 5 bases for V and 5 bases for J; bases not matched to a gene: 14. The CDR3 region has the DNA TGTGCCAGCAGCCGAACCTCGACAGCAGGGGGGACTGAAGCTTTCTTT. Amino acid sequence: CASSRTSTAGGTEAFF.

This chain uses TRBV29-1 with TRBJ1-1; D possibly corresponds to TRBD1 (5 bases). Trimming removed 5 bases from V and 1 base from J, with 11 bases in between. Germline V gene sequence: CDR1 SQVTM, CDR2 ANQGSEA. There are 13 residues in the CDR3. CDR3 protein: CSVLVTGNTEAFF. In DNA, the CDR3 is TGCAGCGTTCTTGTAACAGGGAACACTGAAGCTTTCTTT.

The chain has TRBV10-1 and TRBJ2-7, with D unresolved. The CDR3 totals 16 residues. Germline V gene sequence: CDR1 WNHNN, CDR2 SYGVQD (reference sequence). V lost 0 bases, J lost 7 bases, and 19 bases lay in between. CDR3 sequence reads: CASSESPSKYVTEQYF. CDR3 coding DNA: TGCGCCAGCAGTGAGTCTCCAAGCAAGTACGTTACAGAGCAGTACTTC.

This clonotype was seen a few times. The chain has TRBV20-1 and TRBJ2-5; 13 nucleotides match TRBD2. V shed 3 bases and J 4 bases; nucleotides not matched to a gene: 11. From germline, CDR1 is DFQATT and CDR2 SNEGSKA (reference sequence). The CDR3 is 17 residues long. Here the CDR3 reads CSASGPTSGGASETQYF. In nucleotides, the CDR3 is TGCAGTGCTAGCGGGCCTACTAGCGGGGGGGCCTCAGAGACCCAGTACTTC.

This clonotype was seen a few times. V gene TRBV15 combines with J gene TRBJ2-7, with 9 bases that match TRBD1. Germline V lookup: CDR1 LNHNV, CDR2 YYDKDF (reference sequence). Trimming at V came to 3 bases and at J to 3 bases, leaving 12 bases not matched to a gene. This CDR3 comprises 17 residues. In DNA, the CDR3 is TGTGCCACCAGCAGCGACAGGGGGACTCCAAACTTCTACGAGCAGTACTTC. This translates into CATSSDRGTPNFYEQYF.

This clonotype was observed a few times. The V call is TRBV24-1, the J call TRBJ2-5; 9 bases fit TRBD1. The CDR3 spans 16 residues. Germline CDR1 is KGHDR and CDR2 is SFDVKD. J was trimmed by 4 bases and V by 4 bases; bases with no gene match: 9. Here the CDR3 reads CATSDGGQGGRETQYF. CDR3 coding DNA: TGTGCCACCAGTGACGGGGGACAGGGAGGGCGAGAGACCCAGTACTTC.

The CDR3 protein is CASSYSSGGGAEQYF. DNA of the CDR3: TGTGCCAGCAGTTACTCCAGTGGCGGTGGGGCCGAGCAGTACTTC. V is TRBV6-5 and J is TRBJ2-7; tentative D call: TRBD1 (5 bases). Deletions cut 0 bases from V and 6 bases from J, with 15 bases between. The germline gives CDR1 MNHEY, CDR2 SVGAGI. CDR3 length: 15 amino acids.

There are a few counts of this clonotype. The rearrangement uses TRBV5-1 and TRBJ1-3; D remains unclear. Germline V CDR1 and CDR2: SGHRS, YFSETQ. The CDR3 loop spans 15 amino acids. V was cut by 4 bases and J by 0 bases, with 11 bases left in between. For the CDR3, the DNA is TGCGCCAGCAGCCTAAACAGCTTCTCTGGAAACACCATATATTTT. Amino acid sequence: CASSLNSFSGNTIYF.

This clonotype was counted many times. This chain connects TRBV20-1 to TRBJ2-7; possibly TRBD1 for D (6 bases). Per germline, CDR1 DFQATT and CDR2 SNEGSKA (reference sequence). Deletions cut 7 bases from V and 5 bases from J, with 12 bases between. This CDR3 has 11 residues. For the CDR3, the DNA is TGCAGTGGGCAGGGGCTAAACGAGCAGTACTTC. Translated: CSGQGLNEQYF.

This clonotype was seen a few times. The chain carries TRBV12-3 or TRBV12-4 and TRBJ1-5; D remains ambiguous. This CDR3 is built from 15 residues. The V end was cut by 6 bases, the J end by 4 bases, with 16 bases between. The CDR3 reads CASSLSPGFNQPQHF. CDR3 bases: TGTGCCAGCAGCTTATCCCCGGGATTTAATCAGCCCCAGCATTTT.

This chain uses TRBV4-1 with TRBJ1-2; TRBD1 matches 7 bases. There are 15 residues in the CDR3. The V segment lost 0 bases and the J segment 4 bases; nucleotides outside the gene matches: 5. Germline assignment: CDR1 MGHRA and CDR2 YSYEKL. The DNA of the CDR3 is TGCGCCAGCAGCCAAGAACAGGGGAAGTCCTATGGCTACACCTTC. As protein: CASSQEQGKSYGYTF.

This clonotype was found a few times. J is TRBJ2-6 and V is TRBV12-3 or TRBV12-4, with a weak D call TRBD2 (5 bases). Trimming shortened V by 0 bases and J by 4 bases, and 13 bases separated the two germline ends. This CDR3 comprises 17 residues. The CDR3 spells CASSLARRGSGANVLTF. As DNA, the CDR3 is TGTGCCAGCAGTTTAGCGCGTCGAGGGTCCGGGGCCAACGTCCTGACTTTC.

This clonotype has only a few counts. This chain joins TRBV5-1 and TRBJ1-2; 7 bases line up with TRBD1. The J segment lost 4 bases and the V segment lost 7 bases, leaving 4 bases of the junction unmatched. CDR3 size: 12 residues. Germline V gene lookup returns CDR1 SGHRS and CDR2 YFSETQ. CDR3 residues: CASRWDSYGYTF. CDR3 bases: TGCGCCAGCCGTTGGGACAGCTATGGCTACACCTTC. Variable domain in full (rest from reference TRBV5-1 and TRBJ1-2): KAGVTQTPRYLIKTRGQQVTLSCSPISGHRSVSWYQQTPGQGLQFLFEYFSETQRNKGNFPGRFSGRQFSNSRSEMNVSTLELGDSALYLCASRWDSYGYTFGSGTRLTVV.

This clonotype showed up many times. The gene calls are TRBV5-1 and TRBJ2-2; D uncertain. Germline-derived CDR1 and CDR2 are SGHRS and YFSETQ. Trimming took 0 bases from V and 6 from J, leaving 12 bases between them. The CDR3 extends over 15 amino acids. CDR3 amino acids: CASSLALLPAGELFF. Written as DNA, the CDR3 is TGCGCCAGCAGCTTGGCGCTGTTGCCTGCCGGGGAGCTGTTTTTT.

This clonotype was recorded a few times. CDR3 protein: CASSFTSQGGYTF. CDR3 in DNA: TGTGCCAGCAGCTTCACCTCCCAGGGAGGCTACACCTTC. This rearrangement joins TRBV5-5 to TRBJ1-2; a weak D match, TRBD1 (5 bases). This CDR3 has 13 residues. V lost 2 bases to trimming and J lost 8 bases, with 13 bases between them. CDR1 is SGHKS, CDR2 YYEKEE, per germline (reference sequence).

This chain connects TRBV6-2 or TRBV6-3 to TRBJ2-7, with TRBD1 identical over 8 bases. The CDR3 runs to 14 residues. The junction had 12 bases not matched to a gene; V was cut back by 8 bases and J by 6 bases. Germline V lookup: CDR1 MNHEY, CDR2 SVGEGT. CDR3: CASDGQGAIGEQYF. The CDR3 nucleotides are TGTGCCAGCGATGGACAGGGAGCAATCGGCGAGCAGTACTTC.

The rearrangement uses TRBV5-1 and TRBJ2-1; 16 bases match TRBD2. The CDR3 totals 18 residues. The V gene end was trimmed by 4 bases and the J gene end by 7 bases; junction bases not matched to a gene: 11. The germline gives CDR1 SGHRS, CDR2 YFSETQ. CDR3 sequence: CASSLGLAGGPVVNEQFF. The CDR3 bases are TGCGCCAGCAGCCTGGGACTAGCGGGGGGGCCGGTTGTGAATGAGCAGTTCTTC. The full variable domain, with the rest looked up from reference TRBV5-1 and TRBJ2-1, is KAGVTQTPRYLIKTRGQQVTLSCSPISGHRSVSWYQQTPGQGLQFLFEYFSETQRNKGNFPGRFSGRQFSNSRSEMNVSTLELGDSALYLCASSLGLAGGPVVNEQFFGPGTRLTVL.

This clonotype was counted a few times. J is TRBJ2-3 and V is TRBV4-1, with D perhaps matching TRBD1 (6 bases). V was shortened by 3 bases and J by 4 bases, with 11 bases between the two germline ends. Germline-derived CDR1 and CDR2 are MGHRA and YSYEKL. There are 14 residues in the CDR3. CDR3 sequence: CASSQMDSSDTQYF. The CDR3 nucleotides read TGCGCCAGCAGCCAGATGGACAGCTCAGATACGCAGTATTTT.

This clonotype came up a few times. The chain uses TRBV9 and TRBJ2-1; D may correspond to TRBD1 or TRBD2 (6 bases each). Per the germline V gene, CDR1 is SGDLS and CDR2 is YYNGEE. CDR3 length: 14 amino acids. V dropped 1 base and J dropped 8 bases, with 13 bases sitting between them. CDR3 DNA sequence: TGTGCCAGCAGCGTAAGGGGGGTGGACGATGAGCAGTTCTTC. This codes for CASSVRGVDDEQFF.

This clonotype came up many times. This sequence joins TRBV12-3 or TRBV12-4 and TRBJ2-3; D call uncertain. The V end lost 3 bases, the J end lost 4 bases, and 8 bases lay between the germline ends. The CDR3 contains 13 residues. In DNA form, the CDR3 reads TGTGCCAGCAGTTTCCAGGAACCAGATACGCAGTATTTT. Amino acids: CASSFQEPDTQYF.

CDR3: CASSLRDPTTDTQYF. The CDR3 DNA reads as TGTGCCAGCAGCCTCCGGGACCCCACCACAGATACGCAGTATTTT. This chain uses TRBV12-3 or TRBV12-4 with TRBJ2-3, with D possibly being TRBD1 or TRBD2 (5 bases each). V lost 6 bases, J lost 2 bases, and 15 bases lay in between. The CDR3 extends over 15 amino acids.

Many counts were recorded for this clonotype. The genes are TRBV7-3 and TRBJ2-2; unclear D gene. V dropped 6 bases and J dropped 1 base, with 9 bases sitting between them. Germline V gene lookup returns CDR1 SGHTA and CDR2 FQGTGA. This CDR3 contains 14 residues. In nucleotides, the CDR3 is TGTGCCAGCAGTTCGGACGGGAACACCGGGGAGCTGTTTTTT. Its translation: CASSSDGNTGELFF.